A selection of T cell receptor beta chains follows, all from one sample in a study of response to subunit inactivated influenza vaccine. MiXCR was run by TCRdb on the RT-PCR reads, yielding one entry per CDR3 protein. The sample shows 500,000 to 600,000 distinct CDR3 sequences, 12% to 15% of them seen only once. Here the sequenced sample was PBMCs from blood, taken about 11 days after vaccination. These receptors all come from a man aged 45-65 years who received an inactivated influenza vaccine. Both conserved end residues are part of each CDR3. A D gene is named only where the DNA matches it firmly. Not every row has a clone size; where given, it reads once, few, many or a size class.

CDR3 length: 14; V gene: TRBV9; clone size: few; D gene: .; J gene: TRBJ2-7; CDR3 DNA: TGTGCCAGCAGCGTAGGAGAGGACTCCTACGAGCAGTACTTC; CDR3 protein: CASSVGEDSYEQYF
CDR3 length: 16; V gene: TRBV7-2; clone size: .; D gene: .; J gene: TRBJ2-7; CDR3 DNA: TGTGCCAGCAGCTTAAGGGGGGAGAGGTCCGGCTACGAGCAGTACTTC; CDR3 protein: CASSLRGERSGYEQYF
CDR3 length: 14; V gene: TRBV5-1; clone size: .; D gene: .; J gene: TRBJ1-1; CDR3 DNA: TGCGCCAGCAGCTTGGAAGGAGGGTCCACTGAAGCTTTCTTT; CDR3 protein: CASSLEGGSTEAFF
CDR3 length: 17; V gene: TRBV12-3/TRBV12-4; clone size: .; D gene: .; J gene: TRBJ2-5; CDR3 DNA: TGTGCCAGCAGTTTACTACAGGGGGGGATGTACCAAGAGACCCAGTACTTC; CDR3 protein: CASSLLQGGMYQETQYF
CDR3 length: 11; V gene: TRBV20-1; clone size: few; D gene: .; J gene: TRBJ1-1; CDR3 DNA: TGCAGTGCCAGAAACTGGCCTGAAGCTTTCTTT; CDR3 protein: CSARNWPEAFF
CDR3 length: 15; V gene: TRBV30; clone size: .; D gene: .; J gene: TRBJ2-2; CDR3 DNA: TGTGCCTGGAGTGTACACAGCTCCCTCACCGGGGAGCTGTTTTTT; CDR3 protein: CAWSVHSSLTGELFF
CDR3 length: 13; V gene: TRBV12-3/TRBV12-4; clone size: .; D gene: TRBD2; J gene: TRBJ2-1; CDR3 DNA: TGTGCCAGCAGTTACCAAGAGCGGGGGGAGCAGTTCTTC; CDR3 protein: CASSYQERGEQFF
CDR3 length: 13; V gene: TRBV10-3; clone size: few; D gene: .; J gene: TRBJ1-5; CDR3 DNA: TGTGCCATCAGTGAAATCGACAATCAGCCCCAGCATTTT; CDR3 protein: CAISEIDNQPQHF
CDR3 length: 15; V gene: TRBV9; clone size: .; D gene: .; J gene: TRBJ1-1; CDR3 DNA: TGTGCCAGCAGCGTAACAGGCGGGTGGAACACTGAAGCTTTCTTT; CDR3 protein: CASSVTGGWNTEAFF
CDR3 length: 14; V gene: TRBV6-1; clone size: .; D gene: .; J gene: TRBJ2-1; CDR3 DNA: TGTGCCAGCAGTGCCGGGACGAGCTGGAATGAGCAGTTCTTC; CDR3 protein: CASSAGTSWNEQFF
CDR3 length: 14; V gene: TRBV4-1; clone size: few; D gene: TRBD1; J gene: TRBJ1-2; CDR3 DNA: TGCGCCAGCAGCCAAGCGGGGACAGGCCGTGGCTACACCTTC; CDR3 protein: CASSQAGTGRGYTF
CDR3 length: 15; V gene: TRBV4-2; clone size: .; D gene: TRBD1; J gene: TRBJ2-7; CDR3 DNA: TGTGCCAGCAGCCATCTGGGACAGGGTGCCTACGAGCAGTACTTC; CDR3 protein: CASSHLGQGAYEQYF
CDR3 length: 16; V gene: TRBV4-1; clone size: few; D gene: .; J gene: TRBJ2-1; CDR3 DNA: TGCGCCAGCAGCCAAGGACCTTGGAGCTCCTACAATGAGCAGTTCTTC; CDR3 protein: CASSQGPWSSYNEQFF
CDR3 length: 14; V gene: TRBV7-2; clone size: few; D gene: TRBD2; J gene: TRBJ2-3; CDR3 DNA: TGTGCCAGCAGCACGAGCGGGGGTCTAGATACGCAGTATTTT; CDR3 protein: CASSTSGGLDTQYF
CDR3 length: 15; V gene: TRBV11-2; clone size: few; D gene: TRBD2; J gene: TRBJ2-2; CDR3 DNA: TGTGCCAGCAGCTGGGGGGGAAAATACGGCGGGGAGCTGTTTTTT; CDR3 protein: CASSWGGKYGGELFF
CDR3 length: 14; V gene: TRBV11-2; clone size: .; D gene: .; J gene: TRBJ2-2; CDR3 DNA: TGTGCCAGCAGCCCCAACAAGAGAACCGGGGAGCTGTTTTTT; CDR3 protein: CASSPNKRTGELFF
CDR3 length: 14; V gene: TRBV12-3/TRBV12-4; clone size: few; D gene: .; J gene: TRBJ1-5; CDR3 DNA: TGTGCCAGCAGACAGGATTTGAGCAATCAGCCCCAGCATTTT; CDR3 protein: CASRQDLSNQPQHF
CDR3 length: 14; V gene: TRBV7-9; clone size: .; D gene: .; J gene: TRBJ2-3; CDR3 DNA: TGTGCCAGCAGCTTAAAAGGGGTTGCAGATACGCAGTATTTT; CDR3 protein: CASSLKGVADTQYF
CDR3 length: 15; V gene: TRBV2; clone size: few; D gene: .; J gene: TRBJ1-3; CDR3 DNA: TGTGCCAGCAGTGCAACGGGCATCTCTGGAAACACCATATATTTT; CDR3 protein: CASSATGISGNTIYF
CDR3 length: 22; V gene: TRBV13; clone size: .; D gene: TRBD2; J gene: TRBJ2-3; CDR3 DNA: TGTGCCAGCAAGGTGCGAGGAGAGCGGCTAGCGGGGGCCTTCATACGCACAGATACGCAGTATTTT; CDR3 protein: CASKVRGERLAGAFIRTDTQYF